A single sample gave rise to the 15 T cell receptor beta chains below, sequenced in a study of blood T cell repertoires in COVID-19. Assay: immunoSEQ multiplex PCR; the TCRdb copy retains only in-frame clones and omits some. Among a few hundred thousand clones listed, roughly 87% were seen once. The specimen was PBMCs or T cells enriched from blood (not recorded which). The source of these receptors is a woman aged 25 to 39 who had recovered from COVID-19.

This clone was observed a single time. The chain links TRBV27 to TRBJ1-4; D is ambiguous. CDR1 is MNHEY, CDR2 SMNVEV, per germline (reference sequence). CDR3 length equals 14 residues. V lost 3 bases and J lost 2, with 7 bases in between. The DNA of the CDR3 is TGTGCCAGCAGTTTTCAGGCGACTAATGAAAAACTGTTTTTT. This translates into CASSFQATNEKLFF.

The V gene is TRBV5-4, the J gene TRBJ1-1; D is unclear. The V end was cut by 0 bases, the J end by 1 base, with 10 bases between. Germline V gene sequence: CDR1 SGHNT, CDR2 YYREEE (reference sequence). This CDR3 comprises 15 residues. The DNA of the CDR3 is TGTGCCAGCAGCTTGGCCGGGATCCCGAACACTGAAGCTTTCTTT. Protein: CASSLAGIPNTEAFF.

V usage is TRBV21-1 and J usage is TRBJ2-5; the table's D gene call, TRBD1, was not cross checked with the DNA. TRBV21-1 counts as a pseudogene. The CDR3 runs 17 residues. As DNA, the CDR3 is TGTGCCAGCAGCGGACGGACAGGGGATCGTTCTCGGAAGACCCAGTACTTC. Translated, it gives CASSGRTGDRSRKTQYF.

The chain uses TRBV18 and TRBJ1-2, with 9 positions matching TRBD1. With V trimmed by 4 bases and J by 4 bases, 4 bases remained unmatched. Germline CDR1 and CDR2: KGHSH and LQKENI. The CDR3 loop spans 14 amino acids. CDR3 sequence: CASSQGQGSYGYTF. CDR3 nucleotides: TGTGCCAGCTCACAAGGACAGGGGTCCTATGGCTACACCTTC.

The rearrangement uses TRBV7-2 and TRBJ2-5; D is possibly TRBD1 (6 bases). The germline gives CDR1 SGHTA, CDR2 FQGNSA. The CDR3 has 14 residues. V was shortened by 2 bases and J by 2 bases, with 9 bases between the two germline ends. CDR3 bases: TGTGCCAGCAGCTTAATAGGACAGCAAGAGACCCAGTACTTC. This sequence encodes CASSLIGQQETQYF. The full variable domain, its missing parts supplied by reference TRBV7-2 and TRBJ2-5, is GAGVSQSPSNKVTEKGKDVELRCDPISGHTALYWYRQSLGQGLEFLIYFQGNSAPDKSGLPSDRFSAERTGGSVSTLTIQRTQQEDSAVYLCASSLIGQQETQYFGPGTRLLVL.

The V call is TRBV11-3, the J call TRBJ2-3; possibly TRBD2 for D (7 bases). The V end was cut by 4 bases, the J end by 4 bases, with 12 bases between. The germline CDR1 and CDR2 sequences are SGHNT and YENEEA. This CDR3 has 14 amino acids. As DNA, the CDR3 is TGTGCCAGCAGCTCTCGGGGGGCCCCAGATACGCAGTATTTT. It codes for CASSSRGAPDTQYF.

Only one count was recorded for this clone. CDR3 sequence (DNA): TGTGCCAGTACCCGGGACAGGGACTATGGCTACACCTTC. Residues: CASTRDRDYGYTF. The chain carries TRBV19 and TRBJ1-2; TRBD1 aligns across 9 bases. CDR3 size: 13 residues. Trimming cost V 7 bases and J 3 bases; bases outside gene matches: 3. Germline assignment: CDR1 LNHDA and CDR2 SQIVND (reference sequence). Based on the CDR3 plus reference TRBV19 and TRBJ1-2, the full variable domain is DGGITQSPKYLFRKEGQNVTLSCEQNLNHDAMYWYRQDPGQGLRLIYYSQIVNDFQKGDIAEGYSVSREKKESFPLTVTSAQKNPTAFYLCASTRDRDYGYTFGSGTRLTVV.

The chain is built from TRBV20-1 and TRBJ2-7; D remains ambiguous. The germline V gene has CDR1 DFQATT and CDR2 SNEGSKA (reference sequence). Between the trimmed V and J ends, which lost 3 bases and 5 bases, there was a span of 8 bases. The CDR3 spans 11 residues. CDR3 DNA sequence: TGCAGTGCTAGTCAGATCCACGAGCAGTACTTC. Its protein is CSASQIHEQYF.

The V and J genes are TRBV9 and TRBJ2-1; D may be TRBD2 (5 bases). This CDR3 has 12 amino acids. Germline CDR1 SGDLS, CDR2 YYNGEE. The ends were cut back, 4 bases at V and 7 bases at J, with 9 bases in the middle. The CDR3 DNA follows: TGTGCCAGCAGCCTTCGGGGTAATGAGCAGTTCTTC. It codes for CASSLRGNEQFF.

The CDR3 spells CASSVAQGGGYGYTF. Here the CDR3 DNA reads TGTGCCAGCAGCGTAGCTCAAGGGGGCGGTTATGGCTACACCTTC. The J gene is TRBJ1-2, the V gene TRBV9, with 7 bases matching TRBD1. V trimming: 0 bases; J trimming: 5 bases; junction bases outside the gene matches: 7. The CDR3 has 15 amino acids. In germline, CDR1 is SGDLS, CDR2 YYNGEE.

V usage is TRBV6-4 and J usage is TRBJ2-1, with 12 bases matching TRBD2. V lost 4 bases and J lost 4; bases outside the gene matches: 5. There are 16 residues in the CDR3. Germline CDR1 MRHNA, CDR2 SNTAGT. The CDR3 spells CASSGASGRDYNEQFF. The CDR3 DNA sequence: TGTGCCAGCAGTGGAGCTAGCGGGAGGGATTACAATGAGCAGTTCTTC.

This clone has just a few counts. In the same sample, other DNA sequences code for this CDR3. The V call is TRBV27, the J call TRBJ1-2; possible D gene TRBD1, 5 bases. Germline V lookup: CDR1 MNHEY, CDR2 SMNVEV (reference sequence). The V gene lost 3 bases and the J gene lost 4 bases, with 9 bases spanning the gap. This CDR3 comprises 13 residues. The chain's CDR3 is CASSLSTGYGYTF. The CDR3 DNA reads as TGTGCCAGCAGTTTGAGTACAGGCTATGGCTACACCTTC.

The chain recombines TRBV4-1 with TRBJ1-1; D remains ambiguous. Germline CDR1 is MGHRA and CDR2 is YSYEKL. Trimming pared 1 base from V and 1 base from J, leaving 10 bases between. CDR3 length: 15 amino acids. The CDR3 DNA is TGCGCCAGCAGCCAAGCACGGTGGGCGAACACTGAAGCTTTCTTT. Its translation is CASSQARWANTEAFF.

This clone came up a few times. V and J are TRBV4-1 and TRBJ2-1; TRBD2 agrees at 7 bases. The V and J ends lost 1 base and 0 bases, in that order; junction bases with no gene match: 6. Germline V gives CDR1 MGHRA, CDR2 YSYEKL. This CDR3 is 17 amino acids long. The DNA for the CDR3 is TGCGCCAGCAGCCAAGTCCTCACTAGCGCCTCCTACAATGAGCAGTTCTTC. Translation gives CASSQVLTSASYNEQFF.

V usage is TRBV27 and J usage is TRBJ1-2; 9 positions agree with TRBD1. The V segment lost 5 bases and the J segment 4 bases; nucleotides outside the gene matches: 8. The CDR3 sequence is 15 residues long. CDR1 is MNHEY and CDR2 is SMNVEV in the germline V gene (reference sequence). In DNA form, the CDR3 reads TGTGCCAGCAGTCTAGACGGGACAGGGATCTATGGCTACACCTTC. Encoded protein: CASSLDGTGIYGYTF.